This TCR beta chain was found in a study of T cell repertoires in cytomegalovirus infection. Each CDR3 protein gets one entry after TCRdb re-called the reads with MiXCR. The table has a few hundred thousand distinct CDR3 sequences, almost 30% seen once. Looked up from germline, CDR1 is SGHVS and CDR2 is FQNEAQ. The CDR3 is made up of 18 amino acids. V lost 1 base to trimming and J lost 8 bases, with 24 bases between them. As to this clonotype: Its cognate antigen is unknown.

Specimen: cultured PBMCs, collected from culture after CMV antigen stimulation. The TCR sequence derives from a human donor in good health (CMV status not recorded). Some clones in this sample may be carry-over from other donors' samples. This chain links TRBV7-8 with TRBJ1-3; maybe TRBD1 (5 bases). The CDR3 region is CASSLDPSWTTLGDTIYF. The CDR3 coding sequence is TGTGCCAGCAGCTTAGACCCAAGTTGGACAACGCTGGGCGACACCATATATTTT.